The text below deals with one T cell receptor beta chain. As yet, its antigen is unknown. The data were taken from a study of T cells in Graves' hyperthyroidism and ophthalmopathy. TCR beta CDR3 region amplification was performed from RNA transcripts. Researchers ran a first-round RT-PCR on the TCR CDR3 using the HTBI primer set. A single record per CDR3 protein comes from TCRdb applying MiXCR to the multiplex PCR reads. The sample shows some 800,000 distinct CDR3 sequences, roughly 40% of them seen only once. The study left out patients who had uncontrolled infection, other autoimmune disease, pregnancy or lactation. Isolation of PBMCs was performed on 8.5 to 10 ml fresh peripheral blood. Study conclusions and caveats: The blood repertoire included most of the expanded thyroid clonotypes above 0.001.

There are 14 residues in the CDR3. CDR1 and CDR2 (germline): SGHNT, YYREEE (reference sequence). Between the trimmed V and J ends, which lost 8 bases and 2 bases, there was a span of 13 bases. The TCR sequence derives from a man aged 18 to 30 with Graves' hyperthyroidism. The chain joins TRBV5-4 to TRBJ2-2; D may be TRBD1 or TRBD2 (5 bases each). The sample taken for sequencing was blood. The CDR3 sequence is CASQGRGNTGELFF. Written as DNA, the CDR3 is TGTGCCAGTCAGGGACGAGGTAACACCGGGGAGCTGTTTTTT.